This paragraph reports one TCR beta chain. Its antigen target is currently unknown. Base qualities are not recorded, but no much larger clone differs from it by a single base. These data originate in a study of cytomegalovirus exposure and HLA in healthy donors (dated by TCRdb to 2016 to 2017). Notes on the research overall: According to an earlier analysis of 587 of the donors, 150 million to 200 million T cells yielded roughly 110 million unique TCR beta sequences and around 280 Gb of sequence data. HLA typing covered class I and class II loci at four-digit resolution. The number of typed donors differed by locus: roughly 620-640 for A, B, C, DRB1 and DQB1; roughly 510 for DQA1; fewer than 610 for DPA1; and roughly 470 for DPB1. The aim of the study was to test whether cataloging public T cell receptors could identify signatures of past pathogen exposure. A later analysis re-analyzed previously published TCR beta repertoires from 666 donors and added high-resolution HLA genotyping to study TCR occurrence patterns. Donor age, sex, ethnicity and CMV serostatus were compiled alongside the repertoire data. The later analysis used no new phenotypic data to find candidate immune exposures, relying instead on TCR beta sequences and their occurrence across donors. Every discovery cohort repertoire had been produced on one sequencing platform. To predict cytomegalovirus infection status, the study brought together high-throughput TCR immunosequencing, statistical association of individual TCRs with disease status, and machine learning. Of the roughly 400 genotyped donors, 75% to 85% were placed in the genetic ancestry cluster associated with self-reported Caucasian donors. The study used immunosequencing to profile the T cell repertoires of 670 or so subjects and linked those repertoires to cytomegalovirus serostatus. A separate validation cohort of roughly 120 different subjects was used in addition to the approximately 700-subject first cohort. An earlier analysis of roughly 600 of the donors used high-throughput TCR beta sequencing to judge whether each TCR beta V gene segment behaved as functional or pseudogenic. Roughly 300 gigabases of sequencing data and tens of millions of unique TCR sequences were included in an early release covering about 620 HLA-typed donors. Among almost 400 genotyped donors of the cohort, an average of approximately 230,000 unique TCR beta nucleotide sequences were sequenced per donor, about a sixth of them non-productive. Genome-wide SNP genotypes for about 55% of the 666 donors were used in a later genetic analysis, which treated that subset as a discovery cohort. Four to six DR-DQ haplotypes were handled as single units for association and clustering, since linkage in the cohort was strong. Study-level results and caveats: A further reported finding was that TCR beta sequences accurately predicted the HLA-A and HLA-B alleles for most subjects in the first cohort. The authors suggested that the approach could potentially be extended to other disease states and immunological phenotypes. In a later analysis, the rate of TCR association differed among HLA loci, with DRB1 alleles having the most associated TCRs and HLA-C alleles having the fewest. The study gave a list of more than 150 TCR beta chains associated with cytomegalovirus. Several of the top co-occurrence clusters appeared to be linked to parvovirus B19, influenza, CMV and Epstein-Barr virus, according to a later analysis. Most TCR sequences were observed very rarely across donors, whereas some public TCRs were present in many individuals. Broadly in line with IMGT annotations, most TCR beta V segments showed up in productive rearrangements about 87% or about 30% of the time in an earlier analysis of 587 of the donors. Approximately 18 rarely observed V segments, including chromosome 9 orphons, were excluded from the earlier analysis of a few hundred of the donors because counts were too low. Compared with the roughly 710-donor mean, donors in an Asian-associated ancestry cluster had fewer N-insertions in productive TCRs, according to a later genetic analysis. Because some donors lacked HLA typing at each locus, the association tests relied only on the typed subset. Roughly uniform sequencing depth across donors was assumed in presence/absence analyses, although this assumption may not hold. According to a later analysis, most CMV-associated TCR beta chains appeared to be HLA-restricted, and the HLA associations seemed to be driven largely by CMV exposure. The only immune exposure information available for the cohort was CMV serostatus. When HLA alleles, especially DR and DQ, strongly co-occurred, attributing TCR associations to individual alleles was difficult. Linkage disequilibrium might explain the correlated functional status among segregating V segments, but an unknown experimental factor could not be ruled out. In this cohort, only TCR beta chains were sequenced, and detectable features were limited by the absence of alpha or paired-chain data. In a later analysis, HLA-associated TCR beta chains showed more clonal expansion and lower generation probabilities than non-associated chains that were equally common. The classifier was reported to diagnose cytomegalovirus status with high specificity and sensitivity in both the original and validation cohorts. Specific HLA alleles were associated with roughly 17,000 TCR beta sequences at a false discovery rate of 0.05 in a later analysis. A later genetic analysis associated a missense DCLRE1C variant with V-gene and J-gene trimming of TCR beta chains, and an independent cohort replicated the association. A few of the identified cytomegalovirus-associated TCR beta chains were confirmed in vitro to be specific for cytomegalovirus antigens. A group of highly shared sequence variants was considered likely to be a technical artifact of the sequencing pipeline.

In total, roughly 710 healthy bone marrow donors made up the cohort. Cohort members were all nominally healthy when sampled, although unrecorded immune exposures were likely present. The donor tested CMV seronegative and was one of the 352 seronegative cohort members. A peripheral blood sample was provided by each donor, and peripheral blood mononuclear cells were used for TCR beta sequencing. The Qiagen DNeasy Blood Extraction Kit was used to extract genomic DNA from the blood cell samples. Libraries were prepared through the immunoSEQ multiplex PCR assay. For the multiplex PCR, a mixture combining 60 forward primers for TCR Vbeta segments and 13 reverse primers for TCR Jbeta segments was used. The CDR3 region of rearranged TCR beta genes was amplified from genomic DNA with a multiplex PCR assay. The Illumina HiSeq System was used to sequence the amplified TCR beta libraries as 87-base-pair reads. In the authors' own workflow: In a later analysis, 77 million or so unique TCR beta chains were counted across the 500 to 850 repertoires, and roughly 10 million of these chains were shared by at least two donors. A nearest-neighbor algorithm error-corrected the raw reads and collapsed the reads into unique sequences, merging closely related sequences to remove PCR and sequencing errors. Alignment of CDR3 sequences to IMGT reference sequences was used to assign V, D and J gene segments. Each retained sequence needed at least a six-nucleotide match to both a V gene segment and a J gene segment. Rearrangements were classified as productive when the CDR3 lacked stop codons and remained in frame with V and J, and all other rearrangements were classified as non-productive. CDR3 was defined by IMGT convention, running from the second conserved V-encoded cysteine to the conserved J-encoded phenylalanine. The earlier analysis of about 640 of the donors excluded any sequence lacking an unambiguous match to a single V gene segment. An earlier analysis of about 600 of the donors called V segments functional above 56.7% productive rearrangements and segregating when the between-donor standard deviation exceeded 5%. A statistical classification framework was developed to diagnose cytomegalovirus status using the catalog of TCR beta chain sequences. In a later analysis, V and J genes were assigned by comparing TCR nucleotide sequences against IMGT/GENE-DB human TR gene sequences. Using the TCRdist pipeline, a later analysis assigned CDR3 sequences along with most-parsimonious VDJ recombination scenarios. A later analysis defined each TCR beta chain by its CDR3 amino acid sequence plus V-gene family, and excluded reads lacking a unique V-gene family. To address suspected cross-contamination and a sequencing artifact, a later analysis removed around 600 highly shared, low-generation-probability nucleotide sequences. In a later analysis, a clonal expansion index was calculated for each public chain from normalized within-repertoire ranks of inferred template counts. Generation probabilities in a later analysis came from a VDJ recombination model fitted to out-of-frame rearrangements, and those results were checked against IGoR. In a later analysis, TCR-TCR, TCR-HLA and TCR-CMV co-occurrence was scored with hypergeometric tests, and a repertoire-size bias correction was applied to TCR pairs. In a later analysis, false discovery rates were estimated by permuting HLA or CMV assignments 20 times. In a later analysis, co-occurring TCRs were grouped using DBSCAN, with TCRdist sequence similarity added in when clustering inside HLA-allele-positive subsets. Repertoires with fewer than 30,000 or more than 120,000 public chains, plus five repertoires with anomalous nucleotide sharing, were excluded from co-occurrence clustering. Drawn from immuneACCESS, this table holds only the in-frame rearrangements with V and J called that TCRdb kept. Clones are partly lost; checked studies trace under half to an unresolved V gene and leave the rest unexplained. V and J calls and clone size come straight from that table; D and trimming were deduced from the DNA. The sample contains approximately 160,000 clones, 70% to 90% of them found a single time. The ten largest make up about 0.77% of the sample.

The sequencing input was PBMCs. The source is a woman aged 18 to 35 in good health and CMV-seronegative.

In nucleotide form, the sequence is TGTGCCAGCAGCTTCAGGCGGAGGCATTACGAGCAGTACTTC. This gives the protein CASSFRRRHYEQYF. Rearrangement joined TRBV7-2 to TRBJ2-7; TRBD2 might be the D gene, on 5 matching bases. The CDR3 runs 14 amino acids, cysteine and phenylalanine included. Only CDR3 DNA is held: 42 bases, read in frame from base 1. V lost 3 bases and J lost 4 bases; the stretch between them is 13 bases long. Sequences SGHTA (CDR1) and FQGNSA (CDR2) are obtained from the germline V gene.